Sequencing of this T cell receptor (beta chain) was carried out in a study of T cell changes during pregnancy in multiple sclerosis. Data came from immunoSEQ multiplex PCR; TCRdb stores just in-frame clones and leaves some out. Of around 61,000 clones listed, approximately 89% are singletons. The germline V and J ends were trimmed by 2 bases and 0 bases, with 8 bases remaining between them. Germline CDR1 reads SGHTA; CDR2 reads FQGNSA. There are 15 residues in the CDR3. The V gene is TRBV7-2, the J gene TRBJ1-3, with no clear D. The clonotype was recovered from a female donor in good health, enrolled as a control in a pregnancy study. Sequenced here: peripheral blood, sampled in the third trimester of pregnancy. The CDR3 bases are TGTGCCAGCAGCTTATCCCGGGTCTCTGGAAACACCATATATTTT. It encodes CASSLSRVSGNTIYF. Together with reference TRBV7-2 and TRBJ1-3, the CDR3 gives the full variable domain: GAGVSQSPSNKVTEKGKDVELRCDPISGHTALYWYRQSLGQGLEFLIYFQGNSAPDKSGLPSDRFSAERTGGSVSTLTIQRTQQEDSAVYLCASSLSRVSGNTIYFGEGSWLTVV.